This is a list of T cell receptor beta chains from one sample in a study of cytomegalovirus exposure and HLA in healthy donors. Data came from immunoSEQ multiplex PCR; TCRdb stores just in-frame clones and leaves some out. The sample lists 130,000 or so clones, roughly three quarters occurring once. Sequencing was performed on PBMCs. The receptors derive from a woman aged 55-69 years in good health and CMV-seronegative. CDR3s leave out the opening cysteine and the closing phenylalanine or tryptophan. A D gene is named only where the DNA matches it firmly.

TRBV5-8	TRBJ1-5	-	ASSGRGGQPQH
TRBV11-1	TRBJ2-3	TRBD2	ASSTPLREGGDTQY
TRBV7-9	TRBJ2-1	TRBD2	ASSLNREGRNEQF
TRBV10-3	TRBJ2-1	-	AISKAGAAEYEQF
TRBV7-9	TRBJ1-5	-	ASSLGQPWPQH
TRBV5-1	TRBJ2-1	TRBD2	ASSLVLAGSEQF
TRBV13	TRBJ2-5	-	ASSSPDQETQY
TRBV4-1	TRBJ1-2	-	ASSQIWGPGEIGYT
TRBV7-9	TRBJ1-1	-	ASSFSMNTEAF
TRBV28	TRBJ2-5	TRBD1	ASSLTGQGETQY
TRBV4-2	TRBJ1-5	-	ASSQALALSNQPQH
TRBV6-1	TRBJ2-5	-	ASSVLHPPGETQY
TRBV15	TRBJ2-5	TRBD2	ATSRGGTSKETQY
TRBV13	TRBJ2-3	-	ASSRGRGDTDTQY
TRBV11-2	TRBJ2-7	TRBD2	ASSFPLGGTYEQY
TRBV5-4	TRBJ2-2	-	ASRPGTAGELF
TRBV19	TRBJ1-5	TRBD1	ASSNDRGVQPQH
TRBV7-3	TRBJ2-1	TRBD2	ASSRSGSSPKTDNEQF
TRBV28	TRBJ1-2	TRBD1	ASGSTGGYGYT
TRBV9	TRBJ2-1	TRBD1	ASGSGQGGYNEQF
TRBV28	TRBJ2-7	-	ASSSSPGAYEQY
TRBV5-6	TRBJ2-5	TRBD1	ASSPGTGSSRETQY
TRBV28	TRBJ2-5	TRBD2	ASSEGRAGGETQY
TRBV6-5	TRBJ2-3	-	ASGTGRAQY
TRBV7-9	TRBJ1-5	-	ASSSRTFGGNQPQH
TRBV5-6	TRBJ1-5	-	ASSFSRQNNQPQH
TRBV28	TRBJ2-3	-	ASSYPPSTDTRY
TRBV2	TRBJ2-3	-	ASIPTGPTDTQY
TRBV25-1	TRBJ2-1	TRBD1	ASSWDRGPNEQF
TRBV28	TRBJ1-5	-	ATELPAGSNQPQH
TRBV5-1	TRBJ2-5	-	ASSLGSGKETQY
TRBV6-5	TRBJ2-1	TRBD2	ASSLANGGGQEQF
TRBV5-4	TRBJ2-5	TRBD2	ASSRALAGEETQY
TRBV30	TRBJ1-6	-	AWSVLSYNSPLH
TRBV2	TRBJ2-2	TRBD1	ASTSQGVTGELF
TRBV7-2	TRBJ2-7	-	ASSPRQGSYEQY
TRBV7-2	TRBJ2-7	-	ASRDPQGDRYEQY
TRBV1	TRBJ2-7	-	TSIRRTSSYEQY
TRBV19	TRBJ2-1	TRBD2	ASTGGSTYNEQF
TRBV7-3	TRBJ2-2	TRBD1	ASSSTGGRELF
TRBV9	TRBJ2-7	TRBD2	ASSGTGGAYEQY
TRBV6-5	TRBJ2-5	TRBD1	ASRDSQETQY
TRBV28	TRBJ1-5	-	ASSLFQEGQPQH
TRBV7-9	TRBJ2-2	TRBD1	ASSLRDRAVVTGELF
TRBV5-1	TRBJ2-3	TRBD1	ASTNRDRGRDTQY
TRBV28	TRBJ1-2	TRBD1	ASSRDRAVRGYT
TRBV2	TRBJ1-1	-	ASNINREGRAF
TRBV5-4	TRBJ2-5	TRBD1	ASSYRTGQETQY
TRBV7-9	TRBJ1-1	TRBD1	ASRTTGTGKNTEAF
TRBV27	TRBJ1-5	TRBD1	ASSALTGGNQPQH
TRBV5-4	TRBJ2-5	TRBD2	ASSITAGGQETQY